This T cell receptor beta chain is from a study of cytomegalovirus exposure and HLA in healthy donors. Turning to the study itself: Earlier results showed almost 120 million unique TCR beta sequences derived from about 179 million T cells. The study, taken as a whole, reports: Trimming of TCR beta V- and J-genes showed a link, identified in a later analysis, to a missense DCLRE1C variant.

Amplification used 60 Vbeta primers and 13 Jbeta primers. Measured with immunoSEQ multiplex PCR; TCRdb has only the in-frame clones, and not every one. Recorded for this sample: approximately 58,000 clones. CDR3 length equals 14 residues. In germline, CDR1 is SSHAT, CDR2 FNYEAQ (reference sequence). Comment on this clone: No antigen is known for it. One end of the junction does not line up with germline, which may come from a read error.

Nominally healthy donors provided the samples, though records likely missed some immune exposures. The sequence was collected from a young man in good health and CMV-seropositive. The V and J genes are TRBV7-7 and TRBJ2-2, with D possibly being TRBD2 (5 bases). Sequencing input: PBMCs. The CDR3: CASSLGSGAGELFF. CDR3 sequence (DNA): TGTGCTAGCAGCTTAGGGTCCGGGGCCGGGGAGCTGTTTTTT.